The T cell receptor beta chain under discussion was sequenced for a study of cytomegalovirus exposure and HLA in healthy donors. Losses at the gene ends were 3 bases for V and 2 bases for J; bases not matched to a gene: 6. The CDR3 has 15 amino acids. CDR1 is LNHDA, CDR2 SQIVND, per germline (reference sequence). PCR involved 60 Vbeta and 13 Jbeta primers. TCRdb keeps only in-frame clones here, not all; method: immunoSEQ multiplex PCR. The sample comprises 200,000 to 250,000 clones, about 83% of which are singletons, and about 1.2% rests with the top ten. V and J are TRBV19 and TRBJ2-5, with 7 bases aligning to TRBD1. This TCR was sampled from a human donor in good health. The source material was PBMCs. CDR3 residues: CASSITGTAQETQYF. CDR3 DNA: TGTGCCAGTAGTATCACCGGGACAGCTCAAGAGACCCAGTACTTC.